Listed below are T cell receptor beta chains from one sample, sequenced in a study of T cells after yellow fever vaccination. TCRdb used MiXCR to reprocess the 5' RACE reads, holding one entry per CDR3 protein. The sample holds under 500,000 distinct CDR3 sequences, over 15% seen once. The sample here was PBMCs, taken before the yellow fever booster vaccination. The receptors were sampled from a man between 18 and 29 years old who received the YFV17D yellow fever vaccine. Both conserved end residues are part of each CDR3. The order of the fields is clone size, J gene, D gene, V gene, CDR3 protein, CDR3 DNA. A D gene is named only where the DNA matches it firmly. Size is stated for part of the rows, as once, few or many counts, or as a class when the clone is expanded.

few | TRBJ2-4 | - | TRBV4-1 | CASSQGPKNIQYF | TGCGCCAGCAGCCAAGGCCCGAAAAACATTCAGTACTTC
few | TRBJ2-3 | - | TRBV4-1 | CASSQAPFTDTQYF | TGCGCCAGCAGCCAAGCCCCTTTCACAGATACGCAGTATTTT
few | TRBJ2-1 | - | TRBV4-3 | CASSPTINSYNEQFF | TGCGCCAGCAGCCCGACTATCAACTCCTACAATGAGCAGTTCTTC
many | TRBJ2-2 | - | TRBV7-7 | CASSPDWGTGELFF | TGTGCCAGCAGCCCCGACTGGGGGACCGGGGAGCTGTTTTTT
- | TRBJ2-3 | - | TRBV20-1 | CSASGSTDTQYF | TGCAGTGCTAGCGGGAGCACAGATACGCAGTATTTT
few | TRBJ2-1 | - | TRBV5-6 | CASRSNSHEQFF | TGTGCCAGCAGGTCTAACTCTCATGAGCAGTTCTTC
few | TRBJ1-6 | TRBD1 | TRBV7-2 | CASSSESRGDYSPLHF | TGTGCCAGCAGCTCCGAAAGCAGGGGGGATTATTCACCCCTCCACTTT
few | TRBJ2-1 | - | TRBV12-3/TRBV12-4 | CASSLTRRGIGEQFF | TGTGCCAGCAGTTTAACGCGACGGGGGATTGGTGAGCAGTTCTTC
once | TRBJ1-1 | - | TRBV19 | CASSDWEEAFF | TGTGCCAGTAGTGACTGGGAAGAAGCTTTCTTT
few | TRBJ2-1 | TRBD1 | TRBV11-2 | CASSDRDRALHEQFF | TGTGCCAGCAGCGACCGGGACAGGGCGTTGCATGAGCAGTTCTTC
few | TRBJ1-2 | - | TRBV20-1 | CSARTASSNYGYTF | TGCAGTGCAAGAACAGCATCTTCTAACTATGGCTACACCTTC
- | TRBJ2-1 | TRBD1 | TRBV15 | CATSRVETGVGLLEANEQFF | TGTGCCACCAGCAGAGTGGAGACAGGGGTTGGTCTGCTCGAAGCGAATGAGCAGTTCTTC
- | TRBJ2-2 | - | TRBV4-1 | CASSPPRNTGELFF | TGCGCCAGCAGCCCGCCCAGGAACACCGGGGAGCTGTTTTTT
few | TRBJ2-3 | TRBD1 | TRBV6-2/TRBV6-3 | CATIGQGGITDTQYF | TGTGCCACCATAGGACAGGGAGGAATTACAGATACGCAGTATTTT
many | TRBJ2-3 | - | TRBV2 | CASSPFIEVLSTDTQYF | TGTGCCAGCAGTCCCTTTATCGAAGTATTGAGCACAGATACGCAGTATTTT
- | TRBJ2-5 | TRBD2 | TRBV15 | CATSRVPSGVGETQYF | TGTGCCACCAGCAGAGTTCCTAGCGGGGTCGGAGAGACCCAGTACTTC
- | TRBJ2-5 | TRBD1 | TRBV19 | CASSDPGTEETQYF | TGTGCCAGTAGTGATCCCGGGACAGAAGAGACCCAGTACTTC
- | TRBJ1-1 | TRBD1 | TRBV6-6 | CASSSKDRAATEAFF | TGTGCCAGCAGTTCTAAGGACAGGGCCGCCACTGAAGCTTTCTTT
once | TRBJ1-3 | - | TRBV5-1 | CASSMDPSGNTIYF | TGCGCCAGCAGCATGGATCCCTCTGGAAACACCATATATTTT
- | TRBJ1-5 | - | TRBV3-1 | CASSPAGGQPQHF | TGTGCCAGCAGCCCCGCCGGAGGTCAGCCCCAGCATTTT
many | TRBJ2-1 | - | TRBV5-1 | CASSLVGYNEQFF | TGTGCCAGCAGCTTAGTTGGGTACAATGAGCAGTTCTTC
many | TRBJ2-5 | TRBD1 | TRBV29-1 | CSVEDPWGQGAWETQYF | TGCAGCGTTGAAGATCCATGGGGACAGGGGGCCTGGGAGACCCAGTACTTC
few | TRBJ1-2 | TRBD1 | TRBV4-3 | CASSQAATGSGYTF | TGCGCCAGCAGCCAAGCGGCGACAGGGTCTGGCTACACCTTC
- | TRBJ2-1 | TRBD2 | TRBV7-9 | CASSSGTSASSYNEQVF | TGTGCCAGCAGCTCCGGGACTAGCGCAAGCTCCTACAATGAGCAGGTCTTC
few | TRBJ2-1 | TRBD2 | TRBV29-1 | CSGGLAGAEQFF | TGCAGCGGCGGACTAGCGGGGGCTGAGCAGTTCTTC
few | TRBJ1-5 | - | TRBV12-3/TRBV12-4 | CASSLAGSGQPQHF | TGTGCCAGCAGTTTAGCAGGGTCGGGTCAGCCCCAGCATTTT
- | TRBJ1-1 | - | TRBV4-3 | CASSQEGSGVGTEAFF | TGCGCCAGCAGCCAAGAGGGGAGCGGGGTTGGGACTGAAGCTTTCTTT
- | TRBJ1-6 | TRBD1 | TRBV16 | CASSPHPDRAQSPLHF | TGTGCCAGCAGCCCCCACCCGGACAGGGCGCAATCACCCCTCCACTTT
few | TRBJ1-1 | - | TRBV20-1 | CSARVGGWTEAFF | TGCAGTGCTAGAGTTGGGGGATGGACTGAAGCTTTCTTT
few | TRBJ2-1 | TRBD2 | TRBV3-1 | CASSPRIGGVLTNEQFF | TGTGCCAGCAGCCCCCGGATCGGGGGGGTCCTCACGAATGAGCAGTTCTTC
few | TRBJ2-7 | - | TRBV30 | CAWSKTYEQYF | TGTGCCTGGAGTAAAACCTACGAGCAGTACTTC
few | TRBJ2-2 | TRBD2 | TRBV6-5 | CASSSWGGTNTGELFF | TGTGCCAGCAGTTCTTGGGGGGGAACGAACACCGGGGAGCTGTTTTTT
- | TRBJ2-5 | TRBD2 | TRBV11-2 | CASSSPTSGAGETQYF | TGTGCCAGCAGCTCGCCGACTAGCGGGGCGGGAGAGACCCAGTACTTC
- | TRBJ1-1 | TRBD1 | TRBV29-1 | CSVTGQGAGETEAFF | TGCAGCGTTACCGGACAGGGGGCAGGAGAAACTGAAGCTTTCTTT
many | TRBJ2-4 | TRBD2 | TRBV7-2 | CASSLALGGGLNIQYF | TGTGCCAGCAGCTTAGCGCTCGGGGGGGGCTTGAACATTCAGTACTTC
few | TRBJ1-5 | TRBD1 | TRBV20-1 | CSARQYGGQGSIGDQPQHF | TGCAGTGCTAGGCAATATGGGGGACAGGGGTCCATAGGGGATCAGCCCCAGCATTTT
few | TRBJ2-2 | - | TRBV29-1 | CSALTAGYYTGELFF | TGCAGCGCACTAACGGCAGGGTACTACACCGGGGAGCTGTTTTTT
- | TRBJ1-2 | TRBD1 | TRBV24-1 | CATSDRDREFGYTF | TGTGCCACCAGTGACCGGGACAGGGAGTTTGGCTACACCTTC
many | TRBJ2-1 | - | TRBV7-3 | CASSPAGSSYNEQFF | TGTGCCAGCAGCCCTGCCGGGAGCTCCTACAATGAGCAGTTCTTC
few | TRBJ2-1 | TRBD2 | TRBV20-1 | CSAPGTSGDYNEQFF | TGCAGTGCCCCTGGGACTAGCGGGGACTACAATGAGCAGTTCTTC
- | TRBJ2-1 | TRBD2 | TRBV12-3/TRBV12-4 | CASKLRLAGEGNEQFF | TGTGCCAGCAAGCTAAGACTAGCGGGGGAAGGGAATGAGCAGTTCTTC
few | TRBJ2-7 | TRBD1 | TRBV11-2 | CASSSRDRGIEQYF | TGTGCCAGCAGCTCCCGGGACAGGGGAATTGAGCAGTACTTC
many | TRBJ2-5 | - | TRBV20-1 | CSAPEDQETQYF | TGCAGTGCCCCCGAGGACCAAGAGACCCAGTACTTC
- | TRBJ2-5 | - | TRBV5-1 | CASSSDPQGTQETQYF | TGCGCCAGCAGCTCGGACCCGCAGGGGACCCAAGAGACCCAGTACTTC
- | TRBJ1-3 | TRBD1 | TRBV12-3/TRBV12-4 | CASSFSGTGGSGNTIYF | TGTGCCAGCAGTTTCTCCGGGACAGGGGGCTCTGGAAACACCATATATTTT
few | TRBJ1-5 | - | TRBV4-1 | CASSQGSDSYQPQHF | TGCGCCAGCAGCCAAGGATCGGACAGCTATCAGCCCCAGCATTTT
- | TRBJ1-5 | - | TRBV6-5 | CASSQSPPYSNQPQHF | TGTGCCAGCAGCCAGTCTCCCCCTTATAGCAATCAGCCCCAGCATTTT
few | TRBJ2-5 | - | TRBV7-9 | CASSLGTVGETQYF | TGTGCCAGCAGCTTAGGGACCGTAGGAGAGACCCAGTACTTC